Listed here are 11 T cell receptor beta chains from one sample, sequenced in a study of blood T cell repertoires in COVID-19. Here immunoSEQ multiplex PCR was the method, and the copy in TCRdb shows in-frame clones only, minus some. This table has 200,000 to 250,000 clones, over 80% appearing once. The sequencing sample was made of peripheral blood. Receptor source: a woman in her twenties or thirties with COVID-19, enrolled during active disease.

The rearrangement links TRBV5-4 to TRBJ1-4; 9 bases agree with TRBD1. V lost 3 bases and J lost 9; bases outside the gene matches: 9. Germline V CDR1 and CDR2: SGHNT, YYREEE (reference sequence). There are 15 residues in the CDR3. The CDR3 loop reads CASSSPGTGRQKLFF. CDR3 coding DNA: TGTGCCAGCAGCTCCCCCGGGACAGGGCGGCAAAAACTGTTTTTT.

The genes are TRBV5-8 and TRBJ2-7; maybe TRBD2 (6 bases). Germline V CDR1 and CDR2: SGHTS, YDEGEE. The CDR3 loop spans 13 amino acids. The germline V and J ends were trimmed by 2 bases and 0 bases, with 6 bases remaining between them. The CDR3 DNA follows: TGTGCCAGCAGCTTCGGGGGCTCCTACGAGCAGTACTTC. Translating gives CASSFGGSYEQYF.

The chain carries TRBV6-4 and TRBJ2-1; possibly TRBD2 for D (7 bases). Trimming took off 9 bases at V and 5 bases at J, with 17 bases between the two ends. Germline V gene sequence: CDR1 MRHNA, CDR2 SNTAGT. The CDR3 is made up of 14 amino acids. The CDR3 is CARTGGLVNNEQFF. In DNA form, the CDR3 reads TGTGCCAGGACGGGGGGCCTCGTGAACAATGAGCAGTTCTTC.

This clone was recorded once. The rearrangement links TRBV29-1 to TRBJ2-5; D remains unclear. Per the germline V gene, CDR1 is SQVTM and CDR2 is ANQGSEA. This CDR3 has 11 residues. The V gene lost 5 bases and the J gene lost 5 bases, with 9 bases spanning the gap. In nucleotides, the CDR3 is TGCAGCGTTTCCAGTTGGGAGACCCAGTACTTC. Protein product: CSVSSWETQYF.

V usage is TRBV5-4 and J usage is TRBJ2-7; D ambiguous. CDR3 length equals 13 residues. Germline V gene sequence: CDR1 SGHNT, CDR2 YYREEE (reference sequence). With 1 base removed from V and 2 bases from J, the gap between germline ends came to 7 bases. CDR3 protein: CASSLLETYEQYF. The CDR3 nucleotides are TGTGCCAGCAGCTTGTTGGAGACCTACGAGCAGTACTTC.

This rearrangement joins TRBV12-5 to TRBJ1-2; a weak D match, TRBD1 (6 bases). Germline assignment: CDR1 LGHNT and CDR2 FRNRAP. CDR3 length: 14 residues. With 6 bases removed from V and 2 bases from J, the gap between germline ends came to 13 bases. CDR3 protein: CASGTDSRNYGYTF. The DNA for the CDR3 is TGTGCTAGTGGGACGGACAGTCGAAACTATGGCTACACCTTC.

V is TRBV6-2 or TRBV6-3 and J is TRBJ2-1, with a tentative D call TRBD1 (6 bases). CDR3 length equals 14 residues. CDR1 MNHEY and CDR2 SVGEGT come from the germline V gene. V was clipped by 2 bases and J by 7 bases, with 12 bases between them. DNA of the CDR3: TGTGCCAGCAGTTACACGCCGGGACAAAATGAGCAGTTCTTC. Translating it yields CASSYTPGQNEQFF.

On this clone itself: The junction departs from germline at one end; a sequencing error may be responsible. Other DNA sequences of this sample code for an identical CDR3. The genes are TRBV27 and TRBJ2-7; the match to TRBD2 covers 8 bases. The CDR3 is made up of 13 amino acids. Germline V gives CDR1 MNHEY, CDR2 SMNVEV (reference sequence). The CDR3: CASSLRTSKEQYF. In DNA form, the CDR3 reads TGTGCCAGCAGTCTAAGGACTAGCAAGGAGCAATACTTC.

Written as DNA, the CDR3 is TGTGCCAGCAGCCCCCCAGGGACACTTGGAGCCCACGAGCAGTACTTC. Translation gives CASSPPGTLGAHEQYF. The chain employs TRBV9 and TRBJ2-7, with a possible D match to TRBD1 (6 bases). Trimming pared 4 bases from V and 5 bases from J, leaving 22 bases between. Germline V gene data show CDR1 as SGDLS and CDR2 as YYNGEE. The CDR3 length is 16 residues. Full variable domain (rest looked up from reference TRBV9 and TRBJ2-7): DSGVTQTPKHLITATGQRVTLRCSPRSGDLSVYWYQQSLDQGLQFLIQYYNGEERAKGNILERFSAQQFPDLHSELNLSSLELGDSALYFCASSPPGTLGAHEQYFGPGTRLTVT.

The gene calls are TRBV7-2 and TRBJ2-7; TRBD1 agrees at 7 bases. CDR1 is SGHTA, CDR2 FQGNSA, per germline. V gave up 5 bases and J gave up 3 bases; unmatched junction bases: 4. The CDR3 consists of 13 residues. CDR3 in amino acids: CASSPRTGYEQYF. CDR3 bases: TGTGCCAGCAGCCCTCGGACAGGCTACGAGCAGTACTTC.

The table lists this clone with a few counts. The chain links TRBV4-3 to TRBJ2-7, with TRBD1 matching over 7 bases. V gave up 4 bases and J gave up 2 bases; unmatched junction bases: 5. This CDR3 has 14 residues. Germline V lookup: CDR1 LGHNA, CDR2 YSLEER. CDR3 in amino acids: CASSLQTGTYEQYF. For the CDR3, the DNA is TGCGCCAGCAGCCTGCAGACAGGGACCTACGAGCAGTACTTC.